This record concerns one TCR beta chain sequence. As yet, its antigen is unknown. The record originates from a study of cytomegalovirus exposure and HLA in healthy donors. Study background: Earlier work reported some 110 million unique TCR beta sequences from about 170 million T cells. Whole-study results and caveats: Earlier analysis looked at TCR beta V segments, and most were productive about 87% or about 30% of the time.

Germline CDR1 is MGHDK and CDR2 is SYGVNS. This CDR3 has 15 amino acids. Trimming shortened V by 1 base and J by 1 base, and 10 bases separated the two germline ends. The PCR ran on 60 Vbeta and 13 Jbeta primers. Per the original methods: Some 10 million shared chains were among the roughly 80 million unique TCR beta chains that a later analysis counted. TCRdb's copy holds only in-frame clones and misses some; the assay was immunoSEQ multiplex PCR. V, J and clone size were drawn from that table, and D and trimming were deduced from the DNA. This specimen shows some 160,000 clones; the ten leading clones hold roughly 2%.

The TCR sequence derives from a man aged 25 to 40 in good health and CMV-seronegative. Sequenced sample: PBMCs. The chain combines TRBV25-1 with TRBJ1-1, with TRBD1 as a possible D gene (5 bases). The CDR3 sequence is CASSEFGGGNTEAFF. The CDR3 coding sequence is TGTGCCAGCAGTGAATTTGGGGGAGGGAACACTGAAGCTTTCTTT. Using reference TRBV25-1 and TRBJ1-1 for the parts outside the CDR3, the full variable domain is EADIYQTPRYLVIGTGKKITLECSQTMGHDKMYWYQQDPGMELHLIHYSYGVNSTEKGDLSSESTVSRIRTEHFPLTLESARPSHTSQYLCASSEFGGGNTEAFFGQGTRLTVV.